This T cell receptor (beta chain) originates from a study of OX40 agonist ivuxolimab in advanced cancers. Turning to the study itself: From about 20 to 79 years was the age range, with a mean of approximately 63 years, and around 84% were male. Whole-study results and caveats: Expanded clones tended on average to be more numerous among CD8+ T cells than CD4+. Also showing low normalized T-cell clonal expansion were some of the nonresponders.

On this clone: Antigen specificity is unknown.

Sequencing was performed with immunoSEQ multiplex PCR; in TCRdb, only in-frame clones are kept and a portion is missing. This table holds under 55,000 clones, less than 90% found once. The receptor was derived from an adult with an advanced solid tumor such as melanoma, head and neck, liver or kidney cancer. Source: CD4+ or CD8+ T cells sorted from blood, taken in a trial of the OX40 agonist ivuxolimab.

Here the CDR3 DNA reads TGTGCCAGCAGCTTTAAAATAGCCTCTGGGGCCAACGTCCTGACTTTC. Its protein product is CASSFKIASGANVLTF. The chain links TRBV11-2 to TRBJ2-6; D is unclear. Germline loops: CDR1 SGHAT, CDR2 FQNNGV. The CDR3 runs 16 residues. The V and J ends lost 3 bases and 0 bases respectively, with 9 bases between them.